This T cell receptor (beta chain) was found in a study of blood T cell repertoires in COVID-19. At the level of the study: Donors in the United States, Italy and Spain gave samples during acute or convalescent COVID-19. T cells, B-cell-depleted T cells, or PBMCs provided the cDNA or gDNA that served as material.

Some clones are missing from TCRdb's copy, which holds only in-frame ones; the method was immunoSEQ multiplex PCR. The table has roughly 100,000 clones, 86% seen once. V was trimmed by 1 base and J by 0 bases, leaving 4 bases between them. The CDR3 runs 15 residues. In germline, CDR1 is KGHSH, CDR2 LQKENI. The genes are TRBV18 and TRBJ1-6; no firm D call. This receptor was obtained from an elderly woman with acute or convalescent COVID-19. Sequencing was performed on peripheral blood. CDR3 nucleotide sequence: TGTGCCAGCTCACCACAGAGCTCCTATAATTCACCCCTCCACTTT. Its protein product is CASSPQSSYNSPLHF.